Sequencing of this T cell receptor beta chain was carried out in a study of CD8 T cells in ankylosing spondylitis. Study results and caveats: For ankylosing spondylitis blood, a TCR beta motif of about 8 highly homologous variants appeared characteristic. Previous work reported some of these motif variants in the synovial fluid and blood of reactive arthritis.

This CDR3 comprises 15 residues. Germline V gene sequence: CDR1 SGHAT, CDR2 FQNNGV. V dropped 5 bases and J dropped 5; count of bases not matched to a gene: 11. Quantitative 5'-RACE was performed with molecular barcodes, and it yielded the TCR beta libraries. MiXCR, applied by TCRdb to the 5' RACE reads, yields one record per CDR3 protein. The sample includes fewer than 550,000 distinct CDR3 sequences, about 5.2% seen only once; the top ten take approximately 3.5%. At least ten counts were recorded for this clonotype. Its cognate antigen is unknown. Source material: blood, either unsorted or a sorted T cell fraction (not recorded which). This chain links TRBV11-2 with TRBJ1-1; 7 bases line up with TRBD1. This clonotype was obtained from a male donor with ankylosing spondylitis. The CDR3 loop reads CASSLSSGGRTEAFF. The CDR3 DNA reads as TGTGCCAGCAGCCTCTCCTCAGGGGGGCGGACTGAAGCTTTCTTT.